Listed below are T cell receptor beta chains from one sample, sequenced in a study of preoperative IRX-2 immunotherapy in early breast cancer. Here immunoSEQ multiplex PCR was the method, and the copy in TCRdb shows in-frame clones only, minus some. In the table there are under 50,000 clones, about four fifths of which are singletons. Sequenced material: lymph node tissue, taken after IRX-2 immunotherapy. Receptor source: a human donor with breast cancer. Each CDR3 is given with its conserved first and last residue. Each record gives: D gene, V gene, clone size, J gene, CDR3 protein, CDR3 DNA. A D gene is named only where the DNA matches it firmly. Where a row states a size, it is once, few, many or the class of an expanded clone; other rows omit it.

>-|TRBV6-8|once|TRBJ2-1
CASSSSGYYNEQFF
TGTGCCAGCAGTTCCAGCGGGTATTACAATGAGCAGTTCTTC
>TRBD2|TRBV6-8|-|TRBJ2-7
CASSRGRVGDVEQYF
TGTGCCAGCAGTCGCGGGAGGGTAGGGGATGTCGAGCAGTACTTC
>-|TRBV6-8|-|TRBJ1-1
CASSRDMNTEAFF
TGTGCCAGCAGTAGGGACATGAACACTGAAGCTTTCTTT
>-|TRBV1|-|TRBJ1-1
CASSQELYTGDTEAFF
TGCGCCAGCAGCCAAGAGTTATATACAGGGGACACTGAAGCTTTCTTT
>-|TRBV15|-|TRBJ2-1
CATRDPGSSYNEQFF
TGTGCCACCCGCGATCCGGGGAGCTCCTACAATGAGCAGTTCTTC
>TRBD1|TRBV7-1|-|TRBJ2-5
CASSLPAATGDQETQYF
TGTGCCAGCAGCCTACCGGCGGCGACAGGGGATCAAGAGACCCAGTACTTC
>-|TRBV6-8|-|TRBJ1-4
CASSYSSPGQGEKLFF
TGTGCCAGCAGTTACTCCAGCCCGGGACAAGGGGAAAAACTGTTTTTT
>-|TRBV6-8|-|TRBJ1-6
CASPPRGSPLHF
TGTGCCAGCCCTCCGAGAGGTTCACCCCTCCACTTT
>TRBD1|TRBV30|few|TRBJ1-1
CAWMRGPGTEAFF
TGTGCCTGGATGAGGGGGCCGGGCACTGAAGCTTTCTTT
>TRBD1|TRBV11-3|-|TRBJ1-2
CASSPRGDRGRIDHYGYTF
TGTGCCAGCAGCCCAAGGGGTGACAGGGGGCGCATTGACCACTATGGCTACACCTTC
>TRBD1|TRBV10-2|-|TRBJ2-3
CASSIMGQGLPNTQYF
TGCGCCAGCAGTATAATGGGACAGGGCCTACCGAATACGCAGTATTTT
>TRBD1|TRBV25-1|-|TRBJ2-7
CASSELGDSSYEQYF
TGTGCCAGCAGTGAATTAGGGGACAGCTCCTACGAGCAGTACTTC
>-|TRBV11-3|-|TRBJ2-3
CASSSRANGPDTQYF
TGTGCCAGCAGCTCTAGGGCAAATGGCCCAGATACGCAGTATTTT
>-|TRBV19|once|TRBJ1-2
CASSIARTGYGYTF
TGTGCCAGTAGTATAGCCAGGACGGGCTATGGCTACACCTTC
>-|TRBV2|-|TRBJ1-5
CASSDRLRNQPQHF
TGTGCCAGCAGTGACAGGCTTCGCAATCAGCCCCAGCATTTT
>TRBD1|TRBV23-1|few|TRBJ1-2
CASSLTLQGYANYGYTF
TGCGCCAGCAGCCTTACCCTACAGGGGTATGCTAACTATGGCTACACCTTC
>-|TRBV29-1|few|TRBJ1-4
CSVSGGTNEKLFF
TGCAGCGTTTCGGGGGGGACTAATGAAAAACTGTTTTTT
>-|TRBV6-8|-|TRBJ2-7
CAISGGGQSSEQYF
TGTGCCATCAGTGGGGGAGGACAGTCCTCCGAGCAGTACTTC
>-|TRBV11-3|-|TRBJ2-5
CASSPFGDQETQYF
TGTGCCAGCAGCCCGTTTGGGGACCAAGAGACCCAGTACTTC
>TRBD1|TRBV14|-|TRBJ2-7
CASSQPGQGTYEQYF
TGTGCCAGCAGCCAACCGGGACAGGGGACCTACGAGCAGTACTTC
>-|TRBV6-8|-|TRBJ2-2
CASSYLDPTTGELFF
TGTGCCAGCAGTTACCTGGACCCAACAACCGGGGAGCTGTTTTTT
>-|TRBV6-8|-|TRBJ1-1
CASTTAGLAEAFF
TGTGCCAGCACCACAGCAGGTTTGGCTGAAGCTTTCTTT